The T cell receptor (beta chain) described here comes from a study of technical replicates of blood from a handful of donors. The CDR3 has 14 residues. V lost 7 bases, J lost 8 bases, and 17 bases lay in between. Germline-derived CDR1 and CDR2 are MNHEY and SMNVEV (reference sequence). TCRdb's table, derived via immunoSEQ multiplex PCR, lists solely in-frame clones and lacks some. The sample consists of under 95,000 clones, 95% of them appearing once. Sequencing was performed on T cells isolated from PBMCs. This chain uses TRBV27 with TRBJ1-4, with a weak D call TRBD1 (5 bases). This sequence was found in a human donor in good health. The CDR3 DNA is TGTGCCAGCACCTCAGGGTCAAGTGGGGAAAAACTGTTTTTT. Amino acids: CASTSGSSGEKLFF. Together with reference TRBV27 and TRBJ1-4, the CDR3 gives the full variable domain: EAQVTQNPRYLITVTGKKLTVTCSQNMNHEYMSWYRQDPGLGLRQIYYSMNVEVTDKGDVPEGYKVSRKEKRNFPLILESPSPNQTSLYFCASTSGSSGEKLFFGSGTQLSVL.